This TCR beta chain was documented in a study of regulatory T cells in long-lasting Graves disease. Time point here: newly diagnosed GD, antithyroid drugs for less than 3 months. Following extraction of RNA from PBMCs, that RNA was used to make the TCR library. This clonotype was counted at least ten times. The antigen remains undetermined. Trimming shortened V by 5 bases and J by 4 bases, and 14 bases separated the two germline ends. The CDR3 loop spans 15 amino acids. Germline CDR1 MDHEN, CDR2 SYDVKM. Investigators prepared the TCR beta libraries by applying iRepertoire HTBI primers and Arm-PCR of CDR3 regions. TCRdb re-called the multiplex PCR reads through MiXCR, storing one row per CDR3 protein. The sample contains roughly 360,000 distinct CDR3 sequences, about 12% of which appear only once. Findings of the study overall: Thyroid tissue went unexamined; only peripheral blood was analyzed. Persistent patients shared more public clonotypes (about 2,700) than new patients (approximately 1,000).

These data were also reused for a study on T cells in Graves' hyperthyroidism and ophthalmopathy. That study adds: During a first-round RT-PCR of the TCR CDR3, the HTBI primer set was used.

Material: peripheral blood mononuclear cells (PBMCs), obtained at new diagnosis, from a patient treated with antithyroid drugs. V gene TRBV28 combines with J gene TRBJ2-2, with D possibly being TRBD2 (7 bases). The TCR was taken from a woman aged 18-29 years with Graves disease. The CDR3 nucleotides read TGTGCCAGCAGTGAGGGGGGGCGCAGCACCGGGGAGCTGTTTTTT. Protein: CASSEGGRSTGELFF.